This is a list of T cell receptor beta chains from one sample in a study of blood T cell repertoires in COVID-19. The data were produced by immunoSEQ multiplex PCR, yet TCRdb's version contains in-frame clones alone and is incomplete. Of a few hundred thousand clones in the sample, roughly 86% were seen once. The sample was peripheral blood. All receptors come from a man aged 35 to 55 who had recovered from COVID-19. The CDR3 runs from the conserved cysteine through the conserved F or W. A D gene is named only where the DNA matches it firmly. Clone sizes are given selectively: once, few, many, or a class where the clone is expanded.

v_gene,j_gene,abundance,d_gene,CDR3nt,CDR3aa
TRBV3-1/TRBV3-2,TRBJ2-7,.,TRBD1,TGTGCCAGCAGCCTCCCCGGGACAGGGGACCACGAGCAGTACTTC,CASSLPGTGDHEQYF
TRBV7-9,TRBJ2-1,.,TRBD2,TGTGCCAGCAGCTTGATAGCGGGGGCGTTCAATGAGCAGTTCTTC,CASSLIAGAFNEQFF
TRBV3-1/TRBV3-2,TRBJ2-7,.,.,TGTGCCAGCAGTCTTACTAGGGTCTACGAGCAGTACTTC,CASSLTRVYEQYF
TRBV5-5,TRBJ2-1,.,TRBD2,TGTGCCAGCAGCTTGGAGGGACTAACGAACAATGAGCAGTTCTTC,CASSLEGLTNNEQFF
TRBV9,TRBJ2-3,.,.,TGTGCCAGCAGCGGCCGGTCGGGGACAACCTTATGGACAGATACGCAGTATTTT,CASSGRSGTTLWTDTQYF
TRBV12-5,TRBJ1-3,.,.,TGTGCTAGTGGTTTGGGGGGAGCGTTGGGAAACACCATATATTTT,CASGLGGALGNTIYF
TRBV3-1/TRBV3-2,TRBJ2-4,.,.,TGTGCCAACCCGGAGGGAGGTAACCTAGCCAAAAACATTCAGTACTTC,CANPEGGNLAKNIQYF
TRBV12-5,TRBJ2-4,.,TRBD2,TGTGCTAGTGGTTTGGGACTAGCGGGAGGGGACATTCAGTACTTC,CASGLGLAGGDIQYF
TRBV5-1,TRBJ1-2,few,.,TGCGCCAGCAAGGTTTATCCCGGGACACAAAGAGAAGGCTACACCTTC,CASKVYPGTQREGYTF
TRBV7-8,TRBJ2-3,.,.,TGTGCCAGCACCCAGGCGGGTGGCGCAGATACGCAGTATTTT,CASTQAGGADTQYF
TRBV7-2,TRBJ1-6,.,TRBD1,TGTGCCAGCAGCTCCAGACAGGGCGGGAATTCACCCCTCCACTTT,CASSSRQGGNSPLHF
TRBV3-1/TRBV3-2,TRBJ1-3,.,.,TGTGCCAGCAGCCCCAGGGTTGGAAACACCATATATTTT,CASSPRVGNTIYF
TRBV10-3,TRBJ2-3,.,TRBD1,TGTGCCATCAGTGAGCGTGGTAAGGGGGCCGAAGATACGCAGTATTTT,CAISERGKGAEDTQYF
TRBV27,TRBJ2-7,.,TRBD2,TGTGCCAGCAGACGTCCGGGACTAGCGGAAGAGCAGTACTTC,CASRRPGLAEEQYF
TRBV6-6,TRBJ2-2,.,TRBD1,TGTGCCAGCCACCTCTCAGGGGGCGCGAACACCGGGGAGCTGTTTTTT,CASHLSGGANTGELFF
TRBV5-1,TRBJ2-7,.,.,TGCGCCAGCAGCAACGAAGTCACTCCGGAGCAGTACTTC,CASSNEVTPEQYF
TRBV5-4,TRBJ2-6,once,TRBD1,TGTGCCAGCAGGGGACAGGGGGCGTCTGGGGCCAACGTCCTGACTTTC,CASRGQGASGANVLTF
TRBV5-6,TRBJ2-1,.,TRBD2,TGTGCCAGCAGCTTGGTGCTAGCGGGGATAACCAATGAGCAGTTCTTC,CASSLVLAGITNEQFF
TRBV5-4,TRBJ2-5,.,TRBD2,TGTGCCAGCAGCGGACCTAGCGGGGGGGATCAAGAGACCCAGTACTTC,CASSGPSGGDQETQYF
TRBV5-4,TRBJ2-7,.,.,TGTGCCAGCAGCTTGATCCCCCGGGACGAGCAGTACTTC,CASSLIPRDEQYF
TRBV27,TRBJ1-3,.,.,TGTGCCAGCAGTTTATCGGCAGACTCTGGAAACACCATATATTTT,CASSLSADSGNTIYF
TRBV11-2,TRBJ2-5,.,TRBD2,TGTGCCAGCAGCTCGGGAAGGACTAGCGGTCCTACGACCCAGTACTTC,CASSSGRTSGPTTQYF
TRBV18,TRBJ1-6,.,.,TGTGCCAGCTCACCACTTCAGGTTTTCGATAATTCACCCCTCCACTTT,CASSPLQVFDNSPLHF
TRBV6-2/TRBV6-3,TRBJ2-1,.,.,TGTGCCAGCAGTTTTCAGGGGCATTCCTACAATGAGCAGTTCTTC,CASSFQGHSYNEQFF
TRBV7-9,TRBJ1-2,.,TRBD1,TGTGCCAGCAGCTACCGGACAGGCGATGGCTACACCTTC,CASSYRTGDGYTF
TRBV7-8,TRBJ2-3,.,TRBD2,TGTGCCAGCAGCATCCTTACTAGCGGCCGTACAGATACGCAGTATTTT,CASSILTSGRTDTQYF
TRBV7-7,TRBJ2-1,.,TRBD1,TGTGCCAGCAGTCCAGGGACAGGGAAAAGCTACAATGAGCAGTTCTTC,CASSPGTGKSYNEQFF
TRBV4-1,TRBJ2-3,.,.,TGCGCCAGCAGCCCCCAAGGAACAGGCGCCCTCGGGGGTCATACGCAGTATTTT,CASSPQGTGALGGHTQYF
TRBV24-1,TRBJ2-7,.,.,TGTGCCACCTGCGGGACCAAGACCTACGAGCAGTACTTC,CATCGTKTYEQYF
TRBV6-5,TRBJ2-5,.,.,TGTGCCAGCAGCCCAGGGGCCACCCCGTACTTC,CASSPGATPYF
TRBV7-2,TRBJ1-6,.,.,TGTGCCAGCAGCTTAGCCCGGGGGGGGTCCTATAATTCACCCCTCCACTTT,CASSLARGGSYNSPLHF
TRBV23-1,TRBJ1-5,once,.,TGCGCCAGCAGTCAAGGGGCCCGGTCCAGCAATCAGCCCCAGCATTTT,CASSQGARSSNQPQHF
TRBV4-3,TRBJ1-1,.,.,TGCGCCAGCAGCCAAGAGGTAGCAGGGATGAACACTGAAGCTTTCTTT,CASSQEVAGMNTEAFF
TRBV27,TRBJ2-1,.,TRBD2,TGTGCCACCAGCCGGTGGGCGGGAGACTACAATGAGCAGTTCTTC,CATSRWAGDYNEQFF
TRBV7-8,TRBJ2-3,.,.,TGTGCCAGCAGCTTAGCCGGCGGGGGGGCAGGGGGCGCAGATACGCAGTATTTT,CASSLAGGGAGGADTQYF
TRBV28,TRBJ1-5,.,.,TGTGCCAGCACTTTGGAGAATCAGCCCCAGCATTTT,CASTLENQPQHF
TRBV11-3,TRBJ2-5,.,TRBD2,TGTGCCAGCAGCTTAGAAGGGACTAGCGGGAGGGCCGGGGAGACCCAGTACTTC,CASSLEGTSGRAGETQYF
TRBV5-1,TRBJ1-2,.,.,TGCGCCAGCAGCCCTTACGGGCAGGACTTATGGGGCTACACCTTC,CASSPYGQDLWGYTF
TRBV9,TRBJ2-3,.,.,TGTGCCAGCAGCGTAGGGCGGGGATACACAGATACGCAGTATTTT,CASSVGRGYTDTQYF
TRBV2,TRBJ2-1,.,TRBD2,TGTGCCAGCAGCCTGACTAGCGGGGGGGGACGATACAATGAGCAGTTCTTC,CASSLTSGGGRYNEQFF
TRBV2,TRBJ2-1,.,TRBD2,TGTGCCAGCAGGGGACTAGCGGCCAACAATGAGCAGTTCTTC,CASRGLAANNEQFF
TRBV4-1,TRBJ2-5,once,TRBD2,TGCGCCAGCAGCCAAGATCCGGGGGGTCAAGAGACCCAGTACTTC,CASSQDPGGQETQYF
TRBV9,TRBJ2-7,.,.,TGTGCCAGCAGCGTAGGTAGTAGCGACTACGAGCAGTACTTC,CASSVGSSDYEQYF
TRBV7-3,TRBJ2-2,few,TRBD1,TGTGCCACCCGCCCGGACAGGGTCACCGGGGAGCTGTTTTTT,CATRPDRVTGELFF
TRBV7-9,TRBJ1-1,.,.,TGTGCCAGCAGCTCCTACTCCGACAGTTACACTGAAGCTTTCTTT,CASSSYSDSYTEAFF
TRBV10-3,TRBJ2-2,.,TRBD2,TGTGCCATCAGGACTAGCGGGCCTACCGGGGAGCTGTTTTTT,CAIRTSGPTGELFF
TRBV18,TRBJ2-3,.,.,TGTGCCAGCTCATCGACAGAGAGGTATAGCACAGATACGCAGTATTTT,CASSSTERYSTDTQYF
TRBV20-1,TRBJ2-3,once,.,TGCAGTGCTAGCCTCCCAGATACGCAGTATTTT,CSASLPDTQYF
TRBV11-3,TRBJ2-3,.,TRBD2,TGTGCCAGCAGCCCGGGACTCAGGAGCGGGGGGGACACAGATACGCAGTATTTT,CASSPGLRSGGDTDTQYF
TRBV27,TRBJ1-5,.,.,TGTGCCAGCAGTCTCTCGGGTGTTAATCAGCCCCAGCATTTT,CASSLSGVNQPQHF